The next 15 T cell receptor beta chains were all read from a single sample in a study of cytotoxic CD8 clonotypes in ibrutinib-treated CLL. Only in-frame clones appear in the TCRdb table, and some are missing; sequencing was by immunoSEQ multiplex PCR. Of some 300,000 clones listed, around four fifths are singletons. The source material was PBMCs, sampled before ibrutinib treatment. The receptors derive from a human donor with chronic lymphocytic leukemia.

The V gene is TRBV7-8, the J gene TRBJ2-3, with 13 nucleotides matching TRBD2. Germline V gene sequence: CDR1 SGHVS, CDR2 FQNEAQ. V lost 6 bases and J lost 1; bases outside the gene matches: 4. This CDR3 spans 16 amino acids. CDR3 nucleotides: TGTGCCAGCAGATGGGGGACTAGCGGGGGCACAGATACGCAGTATTTT. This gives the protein CASRWGTSGGTDTQYF.

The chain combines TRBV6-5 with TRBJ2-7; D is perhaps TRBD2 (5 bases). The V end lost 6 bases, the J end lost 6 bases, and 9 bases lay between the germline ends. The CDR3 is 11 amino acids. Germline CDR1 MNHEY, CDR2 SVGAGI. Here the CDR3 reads CASRTRSEQYF. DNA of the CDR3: TGTGCCAGCAGAACTAGATCCGAGCAGTACTTC.

CDR3 sequence: CASSFSSGRVPYEQYF. In nucleotides, the CDR3 is TGTGCCAGCAGTTTCTCATCGGGCAGGGTCCCCTACGAGCAGTACTTC. The rearrangement joins TRBV28 to TRBJ2-7; D possibly corresponds to TRBD1 (5 bases). V lost 3 bases and J 2 bases, leaving 17 bases between the germline ends. Germline CDR1 is MDHEN and CDR2 is SYDVKM. The CDR3 has 16 amino acids.

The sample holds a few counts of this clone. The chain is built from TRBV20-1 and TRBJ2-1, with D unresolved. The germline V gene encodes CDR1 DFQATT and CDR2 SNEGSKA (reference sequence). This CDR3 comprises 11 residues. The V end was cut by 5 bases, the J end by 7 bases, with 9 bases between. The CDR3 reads CSAPLGNEQFF. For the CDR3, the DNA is TGCAGTGCTCCGCTAGGGAATGAGCAGTTCTTC.

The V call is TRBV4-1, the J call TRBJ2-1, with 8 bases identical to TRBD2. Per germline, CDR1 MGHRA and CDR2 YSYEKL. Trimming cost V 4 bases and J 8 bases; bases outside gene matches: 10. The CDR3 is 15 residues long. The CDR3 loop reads CASSRGTSDVYEQFF. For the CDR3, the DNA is TGCGCCAGCAGCCGCGGGACTAGTGATGTCTATGAGCAGTTCTTC.

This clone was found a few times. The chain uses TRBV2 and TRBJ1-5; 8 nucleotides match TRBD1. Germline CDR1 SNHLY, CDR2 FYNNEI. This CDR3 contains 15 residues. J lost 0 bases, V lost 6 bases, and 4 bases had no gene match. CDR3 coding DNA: TGTGCCAGCAGGGACAGGGCCTATAGCAATCAGCCCCAGCATTTT. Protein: CASRDRAYSNQPQHF.

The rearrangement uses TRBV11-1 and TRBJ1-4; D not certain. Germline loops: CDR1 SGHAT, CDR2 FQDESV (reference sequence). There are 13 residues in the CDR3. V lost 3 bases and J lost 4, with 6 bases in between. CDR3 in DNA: TGTGCCAGCAGCTTTACAGTTAATGAAAAACTGTTTTTT. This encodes CASSFTVNEKLFF.

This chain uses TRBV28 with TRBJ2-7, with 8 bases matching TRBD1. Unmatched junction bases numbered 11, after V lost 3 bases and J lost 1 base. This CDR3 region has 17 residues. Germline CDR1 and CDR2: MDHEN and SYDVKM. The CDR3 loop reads CASSFTRGRVRSYEQYF. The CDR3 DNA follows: TGTGCCAGCAGTTTTACCAGGGGGCGCGTTCGGTCCTACGAGCAGTACTTC.

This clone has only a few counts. The CDR3 nucleotides read TGTGCCAGCAGCGTAGGTGCGGGAGGGCCCTACGAGCAGTACTTC. This translates into CASSVGAGGPYEQYF. The chain couples TRBV9 to TRBJ2-7; 9 bases agree with TRBD2. The CDR3 runs 15 residues. CDR1 and CDR2 from the germline V gene are SGDLS and YYNGEE. After removal of 0 bases from V and 2 bases from J, the junction contained 3 bases not matched to a gene.

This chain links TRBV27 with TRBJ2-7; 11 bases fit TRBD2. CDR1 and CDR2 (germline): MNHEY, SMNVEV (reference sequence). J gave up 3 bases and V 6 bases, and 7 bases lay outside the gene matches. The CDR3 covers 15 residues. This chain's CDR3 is CASSGTSGTYYEQYF. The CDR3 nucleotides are TGTGCCAGCAGCGGGACTAGCGGCACCTACTACGAGCAGTACTTC.

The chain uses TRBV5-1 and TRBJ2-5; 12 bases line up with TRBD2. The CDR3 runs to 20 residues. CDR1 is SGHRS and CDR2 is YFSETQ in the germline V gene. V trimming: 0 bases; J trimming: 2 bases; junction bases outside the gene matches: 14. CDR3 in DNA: TGCGCCAGCAGCTTGGATCCTAGCGGGAGGGTTAGACAAGTTCAAGAGACCCAGTACTTC. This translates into CASSLDPSGRVRQVQETQYF.

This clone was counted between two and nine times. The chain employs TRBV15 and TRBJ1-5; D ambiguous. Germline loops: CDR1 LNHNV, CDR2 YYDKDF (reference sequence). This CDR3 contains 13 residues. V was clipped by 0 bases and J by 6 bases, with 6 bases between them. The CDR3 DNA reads TGTGCCACCAGCAGAGATTTAGTTCAGCCCCAGCATTTT. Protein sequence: CATSRDLVQPQHF.

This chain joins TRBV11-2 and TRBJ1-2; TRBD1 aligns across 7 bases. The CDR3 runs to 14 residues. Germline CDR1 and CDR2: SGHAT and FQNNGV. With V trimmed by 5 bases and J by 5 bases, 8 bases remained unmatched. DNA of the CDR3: TGTGCCAGCAGCATATACGGGACAGCATATGGCTACACCTTC. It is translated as CASSIYGTAYGYTF.

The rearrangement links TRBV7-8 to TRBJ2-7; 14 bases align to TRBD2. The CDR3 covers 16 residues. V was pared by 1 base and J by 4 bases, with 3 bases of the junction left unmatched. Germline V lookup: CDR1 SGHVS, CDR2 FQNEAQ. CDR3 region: CASSLGRTSGGYEQYF. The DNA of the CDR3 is TGTGCCAGCAGCTTAGGTCGGACTAGCGGGGGGTACGAGCAGTACTTC.

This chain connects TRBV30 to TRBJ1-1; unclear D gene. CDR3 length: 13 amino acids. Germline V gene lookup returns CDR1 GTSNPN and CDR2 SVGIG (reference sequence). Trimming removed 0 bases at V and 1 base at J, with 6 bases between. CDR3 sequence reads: CAWSVWANTEAFF. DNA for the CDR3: TGTGCCTGGAGTGTATGGGCGAACACTGAAGCTTTCTTT. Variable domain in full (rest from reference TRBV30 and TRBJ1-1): SQTIHQWPATLVQPVGSPLSLECTVEGTSNPNLYWYRQAAGRGLQLLFYSVGIGQISSEVPQNLSASRPQDRQFILSSKKLLLSDSGFYLCAWSVWANTEAFFGQGTRLTVV.